One sample yielded the 23 T cell receptor beta chains listed below, sequenced in a study of blood T cell repertoires in COVID-19. Data came from immunoSEQ multiplex PCR; TCRdb stores just in-frame clones and leaves some out. The sample holds some 120,000 clones, around 87% seen once. Sequences were obtained from peripheral blood. These receptor sequences come from an older woman with acute or convalescent COVID-19.

The chain links TRBV12-3 or TRBV12-4 to TRBJ1-1, with D possibly being TRBD1 (6 bases). Deletions cut 4 bases from V and 2 bases from J, with 8 bases between. This CDR3 is 13 amino acids long. The CDR3, as DNA: TGTGCCAGCAGTTACAGGGTTAACACTGAAGCTTTCTTT. Amino acid sequence: CASSYRVNTEAFF.

The chain employs TRBV19 and TRBJ2-1; 10 bases match TRBD2. Germline-derived CDR1 and CDR2 are LNHDA and SQIVND (reference sequence). Trimming took 6 bases from V and 5 from J; bases not matched to a gene: 7. The CDR3 is 15 amino acids. DNA for the CDR3: TGTGCCAGTAGACCGGGACTAGCGCGACACAATGAGCAGTTCTTC. The encoded protein is CASRPGLARHNEQFF.

The genes are TRBV5-4 and TRBJ2-1, with 9 bases matching TRBD2. After removal of 2 bases from V and 8 bases from J, the junction contained 5 bases not matched to a gene. The germline gives CDR1 SGHNT, CDR2 YYREEE (reference sequence). The CDR3 totals 14 residues. CDR3 DNA sequence: TGTGCCAGCAGCTTAGCGGGAGGAACATATGAGCAGTTCTTC. Residues: CASSLAGGTYEQFF.

The rearrangement uses TRBV3-1 (or the pseudogene TRBV3-2) and TRBJ2-3; 10 bases map to TRBD2. V was pared by 6 bases and J by 1 base, with 7 bases of the junction left unmatched. This CDR3 is built from 16 residues. Per the germline V gene, CDR1 is LGHDT and CDR2 is YNNKEL (reference sequence). This CDR3 reads CASSISGRPRTDTQYF. In nucleotides, the CDR3 is TGTGCCAGCAGTATTAGCGGGAGGCCTCGCACAGATACGCAGTATTTT.

The rearrangement joins TRBV28 to TRBJ1-3, with D tentatively TRBD1 (6 bases). CDR1 is MDHEN, CDR2 SYDVKM, per germline. CDR3 length: 18 residues. Trimming removed 2 bases at V and 0 bases at J, with 17 bases between. Written as DNA, the CDR3 is TGTGCCAGCAGTTTAAACAGGGTAGACACTAGCTCTGGAAACACCATATATTTT. The encoded protein is CASSLNRVDTSSGNTIYF.

V gene TRBV3-1 (or the pseudogene TRBV3-2) combines with J gene TRBJ2-7, with D possibly TRBD2 on 5 matching bases. Germline CDR1 LGHDT, CDR2 YNNKEL (reference sequence). V was pared by 1 base and J by 3 bases, with 13 bases between. The CDR3 has 15 residues. The CDR3 loop is CASSQAADPRYEQYF. CDR3 in DNA: TGTGCCAGCAGCCAAGCAGCGGACCCGCGCTACGAGCAGTACTTC.

The CDR3, as DNA: TGTGCCAGCAGTGAAGCTCCCACAGATACTGGAAACACCATATATTTT. Amino acid sequence: CASSEAPTDTGNTIYF. The chain combines TRBV6-1 with TRBJ1-3; D is ambiguous. Germline V gives CDR1 MNHNS, CDR2 SASEGT. V gave up 0 bases and J gave up 2 bases, with 11 bases separating them. The CDR3 runs 16 residues.

V and J are TRBV7-9 and TRBJ2-4; 7 nucleotides agree with TRBD2. Germline CDR1 is SEHNR and CDR2 is FQNEAQ (reference sequence). V lost 7 bases and J lost 2; bases outside the gene matches: 5. The CDR3 length is 14 residues. CDR3 sequence: CASTTSDPKNIQYF. The CDR3, as DNA: TGTGCCAGCACCACTAGCGACCCCAAAAACATTCAGTACTTC.

CDR3 DNA sequence: TGTGCCACGAGACCGGGTAATTCACCCCTCCACTTT. The encoded protein is CATRPGNSPLHF. The J gene is TRBJ1-6, the V gene TRBV10-3, with D unresolved. The CDR3 loop spans 12 amino acids. V was cut by 10 bases and J by 6 bases, with 10 bases left in between. Germline CDR1 is ENHRY and CDR2 is SYGVKD.

The V gene is TRBV2, the J gene TRBJ2-7, with 11 bases matching TRBD2. CDR1 SNHLY and CDR2 FYNNEI come from the germline V gene. The length of the CDR3 is 14 residues. V shed 6 bases and J 1 base; nucleotides not matched to a gene: 2. CDR3 DNA: TGTGCCAGCAGAAGGACTAGCGGGTCCTACGAGCAGTACGTC. Translated, it gives CASRRTSGSYEQYV.

This chain connects TRBV30 to TRBJ1-4; 8 bases align to TRBD1. After removal of 0 bases from V and 7 bases from J, the junction contained 16 bases not matched to a gene. Germline V lookup: CDR1 GTSNPN, CDR2 SVGIG (reference sequence). The CDR3 spans 18 residues. The CDR3, as DNA: TGTGCCTGGAGTGTCCGCCCCCTCTTCGGGACAGGTTTTGAAAAACTGTTTTTT. It translates to CAWSVRPLFGTGFEKLFF.

V gene TRBV11-3 combines with J gene TRBJ2-1; 7 nucleotides match TRBD2. The CDR3 has 17 residues. Germline trimming cut 1 base from V and 0 bases from J; bases unmatched to any gene: 6. The germline CDR1 and CDR2 sequences are SGHNT and YENEEA. The CDR3 DNA reads TGTGCCAGCAGCTTAGGAGGCGGGAGAGGCTCCTACAATGAGCAGTTCTTC. It encodes CASSLGGGRGSYNEQFF.

This clone has only one observation. CDR3 in amino acids: CASSYSGTGGGYTF. CDR3 nucleotide sequence: TGTGCCAGCAGTTACTCGGGGACTGGGGGTGGCTACACCTTC. The rearrangement joins TRBV6-5 to TRBJ1-2; TRBD1 is a possible D gene (5 bases). The germline V gene has CDR1 MNHEY and CDR2 SVGAGI. CDR3 size: 14 residues. Trimming removed 0 bases at V and 7 bases at J, with 12 bases between.

This chain joins TRBV19 and TRBJ2-5; 7 bases align to TRBD1. The CDR3 runs to 16 residues. The V and J ends lost 5 bases and 5 bases, in that order; junction bases with no gene match: 14. CDR1 and CDR2 from the germline V gene are LNHDA and SQIVND (reference sequence). For the CDR3, the DNA is TGTGCCAGTAGTTCCATGACGACAGGGAAAGTGGAGACCCAGTACTTC. It encodes CASSSMTTGKVETQYF.

V gene TRBV5-1 combines with J gene TRBJ1-1; D perhaps matches TRBD1 (5 bases). V was pared by 4 bases and J by 5 bases, with 18 bases between. The CDR3 length is 15 residues. Germline CDR1 SGHRS, CDR2 YFSETQ. CDR3 nucleotides: TGCGCCAGCAGCAGGGAACAGGTTGAGGTGACTGAAGCTTTCTTT. Translated: CASSREQVEVTEAFF. The variable domain in full, with the rest retrieved from reference TRBV5-1 and TRBJ1-1, is KAGVTQTPRYLIKTRGQQVTLSCSPISGHRSVSWYQQTPGQGLQFLFEYFSETQRNKGNFPGRFSGRQFSNSRSEMNVSTLELGDSALYLCASSREQVEVTEAFFGQGTRLTVV.

The chain is built from TRBV28 and TRBJ2-7; no reliable D call. This CDR3 spans 15 amino acids. Germline V CDR1 and CDR2: MDHEN, SYDVKM. With 5 bases removed from V and 0 bases from J, the gap between germline ends came to 14 bases. CDR3 in amino acids: CASSPPRPVSYEQYF. The DNA of the CDR3 is TGTGCCAGCAGTCCCCCGCGCCCGGTCTCCTACGAGCAGTACTTC.

CDR3 loop: CASSLQPGGHTGELFF. As DNA, the CDR3 is TGTGCCAGCAGTTTGCAGCCTGGCGGCCACACCGGGGAGCTGTTTTTT. The J gene is TRBJ2-2, the V gene TRBV28, with D unresolved. The CDR3 contains 16 residues. V lost 3 bases and J lost 3, with 14 bases in between. CDR1 is MDHEN, CDR2 SYDVKM, per germline.

The rearrangement links TRBV24-1 to TRBJ2-1; 9 bases align to TRBD1. The J segment lost 16 bases and the V segment lost 0 bases, leaving 3 bases of the junction unmatched. The CDR3 covers 12 residues. Per germline, CDR1 KGHDR and CDR2 SFDVKD. The CDR3 sequence is CATSDLRDRAFF. The DNA of the CDR3 is TGTGCCACCAGTGATTTGAGGGACAGGGCATTCTTC.

The table lists this clone with a few counts. CDR3 nucleotide sequence: TGCGCCAGCAGCTTGGGAAGTAGCGGGAGGTTTAGCAATGAGCAGTTCTTC. As protein: CASSLGSSGRFSNEQFF. The chain recombines TRBV5-1 with TRBJ2-1; TRBD2 aligns across 10 bases. From germline, CDR1 is SGHRS and CDR2 YFSETQ. Losses at the gene ends were 0 bases for V and 6 bases for J; bases not matched to a gene: 9. The CDR3 contains 17 residues.

The rearrangement links TRBV5-1 to TRBJ2-2, with D perhaps TRBD1 (5 bases). The CDR3 length is 17 residues. CDR1 and CDR2 (germline): SGHRS, YFSETQ. With 4 bases removed from V and 1 base from J, the gap between germline ends came to 17 bases. This chain's CDR3 is CASSLVRGRVNTGELFF. CDR3 DNA: TGCGCCAGCAGCCTCGTCCGAGGCAGGGTGAACACCGGGGAGCTGTTTTTT.

Only one count was recorded for this clone. This chain links TRBV6-2 or TRBV6-3 with TRBJ2-3; 14 bases are a match to TRBD2. Germline V gene data show CDR1 as MNHEY and CDR2 as SVGEGT. J was trimmed by 7 bases and V by 0 bases; bases with no gene match: 3. The CDR3 is 16 residues long. CDR3 sequence reads: CASSYSGLAGGYTQYF. The CDR3 coding sequence is TGTGCCAGCAGTTACTCCGGACTAGCGGGAGGTTATACGCAGTATTTT.

V gene TRBV5-1 combines with J gene TRBJ1-2; the match to TRBD1 covers 11 bases. The germline V gene encodes CDR1 SGHRS and CDR2 YFSETQ. V was clipped by 2 bases and J by 6 bases; unmatched bases: 3. This CDR3 is built from 14 residues. CDR3 in amino acids: CASSLRTGGNGYTF. CDR3 DNA: TGCGCCAGCAGCTTACGGACAGGGGGCAATGGCTACACCTTC. The whole variable domain, remainder taken from reference TRBV5-1 and TRBJ1-2, is KAGVTQTPRYLIKTRGQQVTLSCSPISGHRSVSWYQQTPGQGLQFLFEYFSETQRNKGNFPGRFSGRQFSNSRSEMNVSTLELGDSALYLCASSLRTGGNGYTFGSGTRLTVV.

CDR3 coding DNA: TGCAGTGCTCGACAGTTAAGCTACACCTTC. The encoded protein is CSARQLSYTF. The chain combines TRBV20-1 with TRBJ1-2, with a weak D call TRBD1 (5 bases). This CDR3 is built from 10 residues. Germline V gene data show CDR1 as DFQATT and CDR2 as SNEGSKA (reference sequence). V was pared by 5 bases and J by 9 bases, with 10 bases between.